These T cell receptor beta chains were read from a single sample in a study of blood T cells in healthy people across ages. Via MiXCR, TCRdb re-called the 5' RACE reads, giving one row per CDR3 protein. Of fewer than 1 million distinct CDR3 sequences detected, approximately 48% appear once; the ten largest clones hold roughly a fifth. Sequenced input: blood. The receptors shown here come from a man between 60 and 70 years old in good health. The CDR3 runs from the conserved cysteine through the conserved F or W. Fields, in order: CDR3 protein, CDR3 DNA, J gene, clone size, D gene, V gene. The D gene is left open where the match is weak. Clone size is shown for a subset of rows, as once, few, many or a class of expanded clone.

CASWAGGPGSPLHF | TGTGCCAGCTGGGCAGGGGGCCCAGGGTCACCCCTCCACTTT | TRBJ1-6 | NA | TRBD1 | TRBV6-5
CASTPGADSGTRTF | TGTGCCAGTACTCCCGGAGCGGACTCGGGGACTCGCACCTTC | TRBJ1-2 | NA | NA | TRBV19
CSARRSGLAAAYEQYF | TGCAGTGCTAGGCGCTCCGGACTAGCGGCCGCCTACGAGCAGTACTTC | TRBJ2-7 | few | TRBD2 | TRBV20-1
CASSVEDRRYATNEKLFF | TGTGCCAGCAGCGTGGAGGACAGGCGGTATGCAACTAATGAAAAACTGTTTTTT | TRBJ1-4 | NA | TRBD1 | TRBV9
CASSQATGELFF | TGCGCCAGCAGCCAAGCGACCGGGGAGCTGTTTTTT | TRBJ2-2 | few | NA | TRBV4-1
CSALRVSGGSTDTQYF | TGCAGTGCCCTACGTGTAAGCGGGGGTAGCACAGATACGCAGTATTTT | TRBJ2-3 | once | TRBD2 | TRBV20-1
CASSDKGRIGTYTDTQYF | TGTGCCAGCAGCGACAAAGGCCGGATTGGGACTTACACAGATACGCAGTATTTT | TRBJ2-3 | NA | NA | TRBV7-9
CASSLEGLIVGGTQYF | TGTGCCAGCAGCTTAGAAGGGTTAATAGTCGGGGGGACCCAGTACTTC | TRBJ2-5 | NA | NA | TRBV7-2
CASSLTGTGTAYNEQFF | TGTGCCAGCAGCCTCACCGGAACCGGGACAGCGTACAATGAGCAGTTCTTC | TRBJ2-1 | once | TRBD1 | TRBV9
CASSFRVGRGFANTEAFF | TGTGCCAGCAGCTTTCGTGTGGGTAGGGGTTTCGCGAACACTGAAGCTTTCTTT | TRBJ1-1 | NA | NA | TRBV7-2
CASSVDLGTGGTDTQYF | TGTGCCAGCAGCGTAGATCTGGGGACAGGAGGCACAGATACGCAGTATTTT | TRBJ2-3 | NA | TRBD1 | TRBV9
CASSSVGGTMEGAKNIQYF | TGTGCCAGTTCATCTGTCGGGGGTACTATGGAGGGGGCCAAAAACATTCAGTACTTC | TRBJ2-4 | NA | NA | TRBV6-1
CSARDGYLRDEQYF | TGCAGTGCTAGAGATGGGTACCTTAGAGACGAGCAGTACTTC | TRBJ2-7 | NA | NA | TRBV20-1
CASSLEGGGYGYTF | TGTGCCAGCAGCTTAGAAGGAGGAGGTTATGGCTACACCTTC | TRBJ1-2 | NA | NA | TRBV11-2
CASSSVRLAETQYF | TGTGCCAGCAGCTCCGTCCGCCTGGCTGAGACCCAGTACTTC | TRBJ2-5 | NA | NA | TRBV7-2
CSARGGLAVSNEQFF | TGCAGTGCTAGAGGAGGACTAGCCGTCTCCAATGAGCAGTTCTTC | TRBJ2-1 | NA | TRBD2 | TRBV20-1
CSAGHSGANTEAFF | TGCAGTGCCGGTCACTCTGGGGCGAACACTGAAGCTTTCTTT | TRBJ1-1 | NA | NA | TRBV20-1
CASSLFLGDEQFF | TGTGCCAGCAGCCTCTTTTTAGGGGATGAGCAGTTCTTC | TRBJ2-1 | NA | NA | TRBV6-5
CASSQLQGANYGYTF | TGCGCCAGCAGCCAACTACAGGGGGCAAATTATGGCTACACCTTC | TRBJ1-2 | few | TRBD1 | TRBV4-3
CASSFPSGGTDTQYF | TGTGCCAGCAGCTTCCCTTCGGGGGGTACAGATACGCAGTATTTT | TRBJ2-3 | NA | TRBD2 | TRBV7-3
CASSYTLPGSGANVLTF | TGTGCCAGCAGCTACACCCTGCCGGGTTCTGGGGCCAACGTCCTGACTTTC | TRBJ2-6 | NA | NA | TRBV7-2
CASSLGVLEDTQYF | TGTGCCAGCAGTTTGGGCGTTCTAGAAGATACGCAGTATTTT | TRBJ2-3 | few | NA | TRBV12-3/TRBV12-4
CASSQYPGQTYNEQFF | TGCGCCAGCAGCCAGTACCCGGGACAGACCTACAATGAGCAGTTCTTC | TRBJ2-1 | NA | TRBD1 | TRBV4-1
CASSSQPGQGYNEQFF | TGCGCCAGCAGCTCGCAACCGGGACAGGGGTACAATGAGCAGTTCTTC | TRBJ2-1 | NA | TRBD1 | TRBV5-1
CASQKTGPNEKLFF | TGTGCCAGCCAAAAGACAGGCCCTAATGAAAAACTGTTTTTT | TRBJ1-4 | NA | NA | TRBV28
CSAREPPEKLFF | TGCAGTGCTAGAGAACCCCCTGAAAAACTGTTTTTT | TRBJ1-4 | few | NA | TRBV20-1
CSVIEPRGSYEQYF | TGCAGCGTCATAGAGCCCAGGGGCTCCTACGAGCAGTACTTC | TRBJ2-7 | NA | NA | TRBV29-1
CASSQERGGATYEQYF | TGCGCCAGCAGCCAAGAGAGGGGGGGGGCCACCTACGAGCAGTACTTC | TRBJ2-7 | many | NA | TRBV4-3
CASSYPRDRAWEQYF | TGTGCCAGCAGTTACCCCAGGGACAGGGCTTGGGAGCAGTACTTC | TRBJ2-7 | few | TRBD1 | TRBV6-7
CSATLESLKQETQYF | TGCAGTGCTACTCTAGAATCTCTAAAGCAAGAGACCCAGTACTTC | TRBJ2-5 | NA | NA | TRBV20-1
CASSNLPGTEDTDTQYF | TGTGCCAGCAGTAACTTACCTGGGACAGAAGACACAGATACGCAGTATTTT | TRBJ2-3 | few | TRBD1 | TRBV27
CASSKGGQGTSGYNEQFF | TGTGCCAGCAGCAAAGGGGGGCAGGGGACTAGCGGGTACAATGAGCAGTTCTTC | TRBJ2-1 | once | NA | TRBV21-1
CASGVVSGASSGANVLTF | TGTGCCAGCGGCGTAGTGTCAGGGGCGAGCTCTGGGGCCAACGTCCTGACTTTC | TRBJ2-6 | NA | NA | TRBV9
CATSRGSSPEGEQYF | TGTGCCACCAGCAGAGGATCCAGTCCAGAAGGCGAGCAGTACTTC | TRBJ2-7 | NA | NA | TRBV15
CAWSVSGGSGYTF | TGTGCCTGGAGTGTATCCGGGGGGAGTGGCTACACCTTC | TRBJ1-2 | NA | NA | TRBV30
CTSSLEARTGGNEQFF | TGTACCAGCAGCTTAGAAGCCAGGACAGGTGGCAATGAGCAGTTCTTC | TRBJ2-1 | NA | TRBD1 | TRBV11-2
CASLRGMGTEAFF | TGTGCCAGCCTGAGGGGCATGGGCACTGAAGCTTTCTTT | TRBJ1-1 | NA | NA | TRBV13
CSVFQGSTDTQYF | TGCAGCGTCTTCCAGGGGAGCACAGATACGCAGTATTTT | TRBJ2-3 | NA | NA | TRBV29-1
CASSLAHRAPYEQYF | TGTGCCAGCAGCTTAGCGCATCGGGCCCCCTACGAGCAGTACTTC | TRBJ2-7 | many | NA | TRBV7-2
CASSGNRNYGYTF | TGTGCCAGCAGTGGCAACAGGAACTATGGCTACACCTTC | TRBJ1-2 | once | NA | TRBV2
CATSRQGSQPQHF | TGTGCCACCAGTCGACAGGGTAGTCAGCCCCAGCATTTT | TRBJ1-5 | few | TRBD1 | TRBV24-1
CASTPAEGAYEQYF | TGCGCCAGCACCCCGGCAGAGGGGGCGTACGAGCAGTACTTC | TRBJ2-7 | NA | TRBD1 | TRBV5-1
CASSLLGQGKGNEQFF | TGTGCCAGCAGCCTCCTCGGACAGGGGAAGGGCAATGAGCAGTTCTTC | TRBJ2-1 | once | TRBD1 | TRBV5-6
CAGSASGGTYNEQFF | TGTGCCGGCAGCGCTAGCGGGGGCACCTACAATGAGCAGTTCTTC | TRBJ2-1 | NA | TRBD2 | TRBV9
CASSRWNEQYF | TGTGCCAGCAGTAGGTGGAATGAGCAGTACTTC | TRBJ2-5 | NA | NA | TRBV27
CASSLGTPTYYGYTF | TGCGCCAGCAGCTTAGGGACTCCGACCTACTATGGCTACACCTTC | TRBJ1-2 | few | NA | TRBV5-1
CASSPRDRQDSPLHF | TGTGCCAGCAGTCCCCGGGACAGGCAAGATTCACCCCTCCACTTT | TRBJ1-6 | many | TRBD1 | TRBV25-1
CASSLDALVGDRELFF | TGTGCCAGCAGCTTAGATGCCCTCGTGGGGGACCGGGAGCTGTTTTTT | TRBJ2-2 | NA | NA | TRBV7-6
CSAISGTGGRQPQHF | TGCAGTGCTATATCCGGGACAGGGGGCCGCCAGCCCCAGCATTTT | TRBJ1-5 | NA | TRBD1 | TRBV20-1
CASSEAGRGGTNEKLFF | TGTGCCAGCAGTGAGGCAGGGAGGGGAGGCACTAATGAAAAACTGTTTTTT | TRBJ1-4 | NA | NA | TRBV25-1
CSAATSGGGETQYF | TGCAGTGCGGCAACTAGCGGGGGCGGGGAGACCCAGTACTTC | TRBJ2-5 | NA | TRBD2 | TRBV20-1
CASSPGAGLNEQFF | TGTGCCAGCAGCCCAGGGGCGGGGCTGAATGAGCAGTTCTTC | TRBJ2-1 | NA | NA | TRBV11-3